Detailed here is one T cell receptor (beta chain). CDR3 size: 14 residues. V dropped 0 bases and J dropped 0 bases, with 4 bases sitting between them. Germline V gene lookup returns CDR1 SGHDT and CDR2 YYEEEE. Amplification of TCR beta used genomic DNA extracted from peripheral blood. TRB rearrangements spanning V, D and J were amplified using mixed TRB-A/B primers. In TCRdb, the multiplex PCR reads were re-called with MiXCR into one record per CDR3 protein. The sample includes some 5,200 distinct CDR3 sequences, 25% to 30% of them seen just once. The data belong to a study of T cell repertoires in aging, cancer and after chemotherapy.

This chain connects TRBV5-6 to TRBJ1-5; D unclear. Material: blood. This receptor was obtained from a human donor in good health. CDR3 sequence (DNA): TGTGCCAGCAGCTTGGGGGGTAGCAATCAGCCCCAGCATTTT. This sequence encodes CASSLGGSNQPQHF.